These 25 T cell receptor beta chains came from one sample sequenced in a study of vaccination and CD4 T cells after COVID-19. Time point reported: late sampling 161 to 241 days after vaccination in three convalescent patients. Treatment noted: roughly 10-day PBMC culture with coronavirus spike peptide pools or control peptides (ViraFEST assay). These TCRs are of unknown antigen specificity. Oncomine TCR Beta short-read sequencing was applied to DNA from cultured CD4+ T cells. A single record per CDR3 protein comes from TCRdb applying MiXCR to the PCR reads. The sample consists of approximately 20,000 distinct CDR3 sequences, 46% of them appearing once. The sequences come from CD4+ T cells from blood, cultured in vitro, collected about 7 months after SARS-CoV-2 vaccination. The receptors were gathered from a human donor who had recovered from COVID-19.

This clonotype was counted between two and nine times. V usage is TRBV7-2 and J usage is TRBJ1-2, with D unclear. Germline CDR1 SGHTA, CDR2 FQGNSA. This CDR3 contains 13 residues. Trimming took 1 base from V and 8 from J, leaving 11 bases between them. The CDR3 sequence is CASSLETSRGYTF. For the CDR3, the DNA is TGTGCCAGCAGCTTAGAAACGTCGAGAGGCTACACCTTC. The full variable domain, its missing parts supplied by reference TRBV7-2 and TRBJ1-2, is GAGVSQSPSNKVTEKGKDVELRCDPISGHTALYWYRQSLGQGLEFLIYFQGNSAPDKSGLPSDRFSAERTGGSVSTLTIQRTQQEDSAVYLCASSLETSRGYTFGSGTRLTVV.

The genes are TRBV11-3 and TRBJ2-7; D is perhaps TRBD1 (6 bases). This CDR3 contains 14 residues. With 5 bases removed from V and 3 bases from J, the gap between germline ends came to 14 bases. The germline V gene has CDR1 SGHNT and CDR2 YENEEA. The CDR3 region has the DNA TGTGCCAGCAGCCAGATGACAGGACTCTACGAGCAGTACTTC. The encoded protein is CASSQMTGLYEQYF.

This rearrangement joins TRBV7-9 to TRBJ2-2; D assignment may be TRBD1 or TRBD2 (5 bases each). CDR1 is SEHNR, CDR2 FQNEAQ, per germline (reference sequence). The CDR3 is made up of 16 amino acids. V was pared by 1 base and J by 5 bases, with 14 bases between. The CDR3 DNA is TGTGCCAGCAGCTTAGAAGCTGGGGGTGTAACCGGGGAGCTGTTTTTT. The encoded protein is CASSLEAGGVTGELFF. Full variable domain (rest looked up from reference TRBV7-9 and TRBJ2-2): DTGVSQNPRHKITKRGQNVTFRCDPISEHNRLYWYRQTLGQGPEFLTYFQNEAQLEKSRLLSDRFSAERPKGSFSTLEIQRTEQGDSAMYLCASSLEAGGVTGELFFGEGSRLTVL.

The CDR3 nucleotides are TGTGCCAGCAGTGAGGTGAGGGACAGGGCCACCTACGAGCAGTACTTC. Translated: CASSEVRDRATYEQYF. V gene TRBV6-1 combines with J gene TRBJ2-7, with TRBD1 matching 9 bases. CDR3 length: 16 residues. The J segment lost 2 bases and the V segment lost 3 bases, leaving 8 bases of the junction unmatched. CDR1 is MNHNS and CDR2 is SASEGT in the germline V gene.

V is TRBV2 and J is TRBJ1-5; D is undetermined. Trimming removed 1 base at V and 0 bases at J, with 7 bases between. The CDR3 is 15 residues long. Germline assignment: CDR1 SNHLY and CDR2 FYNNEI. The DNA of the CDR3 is TGTGCCAGCAGTGAAGGAGATCTTAGCAATCAGCCCCAGCATTTT. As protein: CASSEGDLSNQPQHF.

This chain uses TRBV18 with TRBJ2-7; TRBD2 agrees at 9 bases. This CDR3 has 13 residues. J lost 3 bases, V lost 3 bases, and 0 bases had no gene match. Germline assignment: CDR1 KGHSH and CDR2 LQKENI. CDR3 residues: CASSPTSGYEQYF. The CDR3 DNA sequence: TGTGCCAGCTCACCGACTAGCGGCTACGAGCAGTACTTC.

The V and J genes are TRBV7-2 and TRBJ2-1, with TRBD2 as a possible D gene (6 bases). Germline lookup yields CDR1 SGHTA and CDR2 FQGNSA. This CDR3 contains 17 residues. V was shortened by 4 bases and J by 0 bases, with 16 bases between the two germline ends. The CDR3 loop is CASSSSAVASSYNEQFF. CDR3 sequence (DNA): TGTGCCAGCAGCTCTAGCGCCGTAGCGAGCTCCTACAATGAGCAGTTCTTC.

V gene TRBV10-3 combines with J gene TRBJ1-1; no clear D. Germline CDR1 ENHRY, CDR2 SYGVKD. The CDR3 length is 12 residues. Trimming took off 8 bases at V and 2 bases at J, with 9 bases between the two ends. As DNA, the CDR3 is TGTGCCATCTCCTCCATTAACACTGAAGCTTTCTTT. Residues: CAISSINTEAFF.

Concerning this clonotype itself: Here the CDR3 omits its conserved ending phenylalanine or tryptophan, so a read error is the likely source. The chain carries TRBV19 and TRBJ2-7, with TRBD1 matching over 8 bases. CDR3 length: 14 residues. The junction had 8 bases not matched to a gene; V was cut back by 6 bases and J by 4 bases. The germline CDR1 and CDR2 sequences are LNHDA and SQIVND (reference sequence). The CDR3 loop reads CASRPRDRPYEQYL. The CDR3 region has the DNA TGTGCCAGTAGACCCCGGGACAGGCCATACGAGCAGTACCTC.

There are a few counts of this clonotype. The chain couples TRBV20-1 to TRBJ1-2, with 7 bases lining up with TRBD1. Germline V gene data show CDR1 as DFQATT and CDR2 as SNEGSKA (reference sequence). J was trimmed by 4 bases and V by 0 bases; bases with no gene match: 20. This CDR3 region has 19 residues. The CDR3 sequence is CSARDGFPRLGTEAYGYTF. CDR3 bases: TGCAGTGCTAGAGATGGTTTTCCCCGGCTCGGGACAGAAGCCTATGGCTACACCTTC.

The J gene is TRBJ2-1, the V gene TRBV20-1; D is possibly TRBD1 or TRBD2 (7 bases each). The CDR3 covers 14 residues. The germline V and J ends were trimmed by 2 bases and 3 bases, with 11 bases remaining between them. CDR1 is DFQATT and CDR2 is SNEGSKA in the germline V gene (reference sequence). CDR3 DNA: TGCAGTGCTAGACCCAGGGGGGGCTACAATGAGCAGTTCTTC. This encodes CSARPRGGYNEQFF.

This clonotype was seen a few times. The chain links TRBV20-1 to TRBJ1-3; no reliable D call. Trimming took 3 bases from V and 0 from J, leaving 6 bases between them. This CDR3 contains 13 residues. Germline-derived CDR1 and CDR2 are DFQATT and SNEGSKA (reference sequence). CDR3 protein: CSASRDSGNTIYF. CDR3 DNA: TGCAGTGCTAGCCGGGACTCTGGAAACACCATATATTTT.

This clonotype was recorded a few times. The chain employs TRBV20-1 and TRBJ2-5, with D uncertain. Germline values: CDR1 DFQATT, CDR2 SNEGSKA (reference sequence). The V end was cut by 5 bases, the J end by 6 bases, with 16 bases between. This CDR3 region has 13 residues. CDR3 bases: TGCAGTGCTCCGTCCCGAGGCCCCCAGACCCAGTACTTC. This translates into CSAPSRGPQTQYF.

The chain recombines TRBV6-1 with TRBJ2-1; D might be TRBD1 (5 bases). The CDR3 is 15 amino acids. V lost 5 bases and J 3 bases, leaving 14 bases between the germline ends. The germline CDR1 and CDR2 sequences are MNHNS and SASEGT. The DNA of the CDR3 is TGTGCCAGCAGTCTAAGGGGTCGCTACTACAATGAGCAGTTCTTC. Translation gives CASSLRGRYYNEQFF.

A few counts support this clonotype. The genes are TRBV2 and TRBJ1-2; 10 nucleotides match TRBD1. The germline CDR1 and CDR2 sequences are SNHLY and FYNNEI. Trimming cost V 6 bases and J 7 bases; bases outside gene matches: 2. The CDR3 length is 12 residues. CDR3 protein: CASRDRGFGYTF. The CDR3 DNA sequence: TGTGCCAGCAGGGACAGGGGGTTTGGCTACACCTTC.

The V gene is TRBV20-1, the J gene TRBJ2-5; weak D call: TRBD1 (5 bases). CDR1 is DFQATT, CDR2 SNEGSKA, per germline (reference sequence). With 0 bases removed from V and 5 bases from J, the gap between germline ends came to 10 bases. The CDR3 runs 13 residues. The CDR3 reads CSARDRATETQYF. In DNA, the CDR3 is TGCAGTGCTAGAGACAGGGCGACGGAGACCCAGTACTTC.

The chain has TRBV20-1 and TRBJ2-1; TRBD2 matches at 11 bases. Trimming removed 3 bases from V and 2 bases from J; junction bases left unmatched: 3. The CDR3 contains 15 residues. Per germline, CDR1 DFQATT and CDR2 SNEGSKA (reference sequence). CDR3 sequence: CSARALAGAYNEQFF. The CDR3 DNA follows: TGCAGTGCTAGGGCACTAGCGGGAGCCTACAATGAGCAGTTCTTC.

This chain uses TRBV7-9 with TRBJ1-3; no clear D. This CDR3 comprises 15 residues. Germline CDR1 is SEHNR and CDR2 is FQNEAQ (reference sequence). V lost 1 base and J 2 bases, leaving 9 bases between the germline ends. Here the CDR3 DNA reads TGTGCCAGCAGCTTAGAGCGAGTAGCTGGAAACACCATATATTTT. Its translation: CASSLERVAGNTIYF.

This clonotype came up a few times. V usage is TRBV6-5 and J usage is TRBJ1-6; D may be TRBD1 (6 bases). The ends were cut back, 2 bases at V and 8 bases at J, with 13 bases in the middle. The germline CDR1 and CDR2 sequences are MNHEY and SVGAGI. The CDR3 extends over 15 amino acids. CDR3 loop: CASSYTYREDSPLHF. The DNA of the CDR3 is TGTGCCAGCAGTTACACGTACAGGGAAGATTCACCCCTCCACTTT.

The CDR3 sequence is CASSLGPSGGGHEQYF. CDR3 DNA sequence: TGTGCCAGCAGCTTGGGCCCTTCAGGGGGCGGGCACGAGCAGTACTTC. The chain couples TRBV5-4 to TRBJ2-7; 8 positions agree with TRBD1. This CDR3 is built from 16 residues. With 0 bases clipped from V and 5 bases from J, the junction kept 10 bases outside the gene matches. Germline CDR1 reads SGHNT; CDR2 reads YYREEE (reference sequence).

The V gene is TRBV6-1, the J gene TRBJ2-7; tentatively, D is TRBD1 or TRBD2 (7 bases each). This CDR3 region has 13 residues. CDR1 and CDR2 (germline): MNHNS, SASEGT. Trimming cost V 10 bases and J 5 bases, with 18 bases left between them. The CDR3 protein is CATRGGGVNEQYF. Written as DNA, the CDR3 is TGTGCCACCAGGGGGGGCGGAGTGAACGAGCAGTACTTC.

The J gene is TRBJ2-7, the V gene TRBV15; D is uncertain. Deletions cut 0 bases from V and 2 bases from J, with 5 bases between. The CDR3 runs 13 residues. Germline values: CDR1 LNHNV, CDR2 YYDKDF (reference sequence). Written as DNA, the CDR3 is TGTGCCACCAGCAGAGATCCGACCTACGAGCAGTACTTC. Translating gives CATSRDPTYEQYF.

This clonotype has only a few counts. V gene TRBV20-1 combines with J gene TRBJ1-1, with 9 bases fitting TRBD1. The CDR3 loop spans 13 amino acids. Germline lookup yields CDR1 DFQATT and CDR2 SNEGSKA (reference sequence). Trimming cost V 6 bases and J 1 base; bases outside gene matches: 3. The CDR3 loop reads CSAPGQGNTEAFF. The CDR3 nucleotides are TGCAGTGCCCCGGGACAGGGGAACACTGAAGCTTTCTTT.

In DNA form, the CDR3 reads TGCAGTGCTAAGGTCGGGATTCATTCTTACGAGCAGTTCTTC. This gives the protein CSAKVGIHSYEQFF. The genes are TRBV20-1 and TRBJ2-1; TRBD2 is a possible D gene (5 bases). This CDR3 spans 14 amino acids. Germline V gene lookup returns CDR1 DFQATT and CDR2 SNEGSKA (reference sequence). V gave up 4 bases and J gave up 10 bases, with 20 bases separating them.

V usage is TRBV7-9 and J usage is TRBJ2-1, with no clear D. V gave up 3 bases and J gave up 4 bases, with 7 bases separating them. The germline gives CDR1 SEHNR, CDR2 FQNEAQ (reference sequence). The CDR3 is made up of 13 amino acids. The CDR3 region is CASSLGRYNEQFF. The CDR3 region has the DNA TGTGCCAGCAGCTTGGGTAGATACAATGAGCAGTTCTTC.